These 26 T cell receptor beta chains share one sample of origin, sequenced in a study of spatial heterogeneity in lung cancer. The study, taken as a whole, reports: Tumors with more nonsynonymous mutations had more expanded intratumoral alpha and beta TCRs.

The sample's time point: sample taken at primary tumor resection. TCRdb reprocessed the 5' RACE reads with MiXCR, giving one entry per CDR3 protein. The repertoire holds roughly 20,000 distinct CDR3 sequences, with approximately 3% as singletons. The antigens for these receptors are not known. The sample in question was lung tumor tissue, obtained at surgery. Receptors originate from a male donor with early-stage non-small cell lung cancer.

This clonotype was picked up many times. The V gene is TRBV12-3 or TRBV12-4, the J gene TRBJ2-7, with D tentatively TRBD1 (5 bases). V was shortened by 10 bases and J by 1 base, with 11 bases between the two germline ends. The CDR3 covers 12 residues. CDR3 sequence reads: CAISQGSYEQYF. DNA of the CDR3: TGTGCCATTAGTCAGGGATCCTACGAGCAGTACTTC.

This clonotype was counted many times. This chain connects TRBV6-6 to TRBJ1-2, with D maybe TRBD1 (6 bases). Trimming shortened V by 6 bases and J by 2 bases, and 10 bases separated the two germline ends. The length of the CDR3 is 13 residues. Germline-derived CDR1 and CDR2 are MNHNY and SVGAGI (reference sequence). The CDR3 sequence: CASSSTGNYGYTF. In DNA, the CDR3 is TGTGCCAGCAGCTCGACAGGAAACTATGGCTACACCTTC.

This clonotype was observed at least ten times. The genes are TRBV12-3 or TRBV12-4 and TRBJ1-3, with no clear D. The CDR3 covers 13 residues. V shed 5 bases and J shed 7 bases, with 12 bases lying between them. The CDR3 DNA is TGTGCCAGCAGTGGGTCCCCGGGGAACACCATATATTTT. Translation: CASSGSPGNTIYF.

This clonotype is deemed medium-sized (0.01 to 0.1%). The rearrangement joins TRBV5-1 to TRBJ2-1; D may be TRBD2 (6 bases). The CDR3 runs to 12 residues. V was shortened by 2 bases and J by 9 bases, with 9 bases between the two germline ends. CDR1 SGHRS and CDR2 YFSETQ come from the germline V gene. The DNA for the CDR3 is TGCGCCAGCAGCTTAGGTAGCGGTGAGCAGTTCTTC. This translates into CASSLGSGEQFF.

This clonotype was recorded many times. The gene calls are TRBV7-9 and TRBJ1-1; the D gene is possibly TRBD1 (5 bases). The germline V gene encodes CDR1 SEHNR and CDR2 FQNEAQ (reference sequence). The length of the CDR3 is 17 residues. Trimming cost V 1 base and J 6 bases, with 21 bases left between them. CDR3 in DNA: TGTGCCAGCAGCTTAGGTTTCGGGGGGTTAGAAAGCTCTGAAGCTTTCTTT. Translating gives CASSLGFGGLESSEAFF.

At least ten counts were recorded for this clonotype. V usage is TRBV19 and J usage is TRBJ1-1; D might be TRBD1 (6 bases). CDR1 is LNHDA and CDR2 is SQIVND in the germline V gene (reference sequence). CDR3 size: 13 residues. V was pared by 5 bases and J by 4 bases, with 11 bases between. The CDR3 bases are TGTGCCAGTAGTTTTGCCAGGGGCACTGAAGCTTTCTTT. This translates into CASSFARGTEAFF.

This clonotype showed up many times. The chain links TRBV3-1 to TRBJ1-2, with D maybe TRBD1 (6 bases). Trimming took off 3 bases at V and 8 bases at J, with 10 bases between the two ends. The CDR3 runs 12 residues. Germline V gives CDR1 LGHDT, CDR2 YNNKEL (reference sequence). CDR3 sequence: CASSHRTVGYTF. The DNA for the CDR3 is TGTGCCAGCAGCCATAGGACAGTGGGCTACACCTTC.

This clonotype was observed at least ten times. This rearrangement joins TRBV5-1 to TRBJ2-3, with TRBD2 identical over 7 bases. This CDR3 has 17 residues. CDR1 is SGHRS and CDR2 is YFSETQ in the germline V gene. V trimming: 2 bases; J trimming: 6 bases; junction bases outside the gene matches: 15. The CDR3 coding sequence is TGCGCCAGCAGCTTCGATAGACTAGCCCGAGTTGCCGATACGCAGTATTTT. Encoded protein: CASSFDRLARVADTQYF.

This clonotype was counted ten times or more. The chain carries TRBV19 and TRBJ1-2, with TRBD1 as a possible D gene (6 bases). Per the germline V gene, CDR1 is LNHDA and CDR2 is SQIVND (reference sequence). Trimming removed 1 base from V and 6 bases from J, with 15 bases in between. The CDR3 runs to 15 residues. The CDR3 DNA reads as TGTGCCAGTAGTATAGGTGCAGGGGCCACCGATGGCTACACCTTC. Its translation is CASSIGAGATDGYTF.

The table lists this clonotype with many counts. V is TRBV6-6 and J is TRBJ1-6; 8 bases are shared with TRBD1. V was clipped by 6 bases and J by 9 bases; unmatched bases: 7. CDR1 is MNHNY and CDR2 is SVGAGI in the germline V gene (reference sequence). The CDR3 runs 14 residues. CDR3 loop: CASSTGQGSSPLHF. In DNA, the CDR3 is TGTGCCAGCAGCACAGGACAGGGAAGTTCACCCCTCCACTTT.

This clonotype was seen at least ten times. The CDR3 region is CASSYTGGRSPLHF. The CDR3 nucleotides read TGTGCCAGCAGTTATACAGGCGGACGTTCACCCCTCCACTTT. This sequence joins TRBV12-3 or TRBV12-4 and TRBJ1-6, with D perhaps TRBD1 (5 bases). The V gene lost 4 bases and the J gene lost 9 bases, with 13 bases spanning the gap. The CDR3 consists of 14 residues.

This clonotype was observed many times. V is TRBV7-8 and J is TRBJ2-7; no clear D gene. Trimming stripped 4 bases from V and 2 bases from J, with 18 bases between. The CDR3 runs 16 residues. The germline CDR1 and CDR2 sequences are SGHVS and FQNEAQ. The CDR3 DNA is TGTGCCAGCAGCTACCCTTACCAAGGGCTAGCCTACGAGCAGTACTTC. Its protein product is CASSYPYQGLAYEQYF.

This clonotype has a count of ten or more. This chain links TRBV11-2 with TRBJ2-1; 14 bases map to TRBD2. The CDR3 contains 16 residues. V trimming: 5 bases; J trimming: 6 bases; junction bases outside the gene matches: 6. Looked up from germline, CDR1 is SGHAT and CDR2 is FQNNGV. The CDR3 loop is CASSRGTSGSFNEQFF. DNA of the CDR3: TGTGCCAGCAGCCGCGGGACTAGCGGGAGTTTCAATGAGCAGTTCTTC.

This clonotype was seen many times. The rearrangement links TRBV20-1 to TRBJ2-5; TRBD2 agrees at 10 bases. Germline assignment: CDR1 DFQATT and CDR2 SNEGSKA (reference sequence). With V trimmed by 0 bases and J by 3 bases, 1 base remained unmatched. This CDR3 spans 14 amino acids. The CDR3 coding sequence is TGCAGTGCTAGAGATCTAGCGGGAGAAGAGACCCAGTACTTC. Encoded protein: CSARDLAGEETQYF.

This clonotype has a count of ten or more. The chain carries TRBV29-1 and TRBJ2-5, with 11 bases matching TRBD1. The CDR3 sequence is 16 residues long. V gave up 5 bases and J gave up 3 bases; unmatched junction bases: 11. Germline V gives CDR1 SQVTM, CDR2 ANQGSEA. Here the CDR3 reads CSVPSPGTGGKETQYF. The CDR3 nucleotides read TGCAGCGTTCCATCCCCCGGGACAGGGGGTAAAGAGACCCAGTACTTC. Variable domain in full (rest from reference TRBV29-1 and TRBJ2-5): SAVISQKPSRDICQRGTSLTIQCQVDSQVTMMFWYRQQPGQSLTLIATANQGSEATYESGFVIDKFPISRPNLTFSTLTVSNMSPEDSSIYLCSVPSPGTGGKETQYFGPGTRLLVL.

This clonotype has a count of ten or more. The V gene is TRBV19, the J gene TRBJ2-5; 8 bases are shared with TRBD1. This CDR3 spans 14 amino acids. Germline CDR1 reads LNHDA; CDR2 reads SQIVND (reference sequence). With V trimmed by 6 bases and J by 3 bases, 6 bases remained unmatched. The CDR3 DNA is TGTGCCAGTAGCAGGGGGCACCTAAAAGAGACCCAGTACTTC. Translated, it gives CASSRGHLKETQYF.

This clonotype was detected many times. The rearrangement uses TRBV4-1 and TRBJ2-1, with D unclear. Germline V CDR1 and CDR2: MGHRA, YSYEKL. Trimming pared 4 bases from V and 8 bases from J, leaving 15 bases between. The CDR3 spans 14 residues. Written as DNA, the CDR3 is TGCGCCAGCAGCCTTGGACGGAGCCTAGATGAGCAGTTCTTC. Protein: CASSLGRSLDEQFF.

This clonotype has a count of ten or more. At one end, the junction sequence differs from germline, possibly due to a read error. The chain joins TRBV2 to TRBJ1-2, with 8 bases aligning to TRBD1. Germline assignment: CDR1 SNHLY and CDR2 FYNNEI. The CDR3 consists of 15 residues. The CDR3: CASREDRGANYGYTF. CDR3 nucleotide sequence: TGTGCCAGCAGGGAAGACAGGGGAGCTAACTATGGCTACACCTTC.

The rearrangement joins TRBV25-1 to TRBJ2-3; 8 bases map to TRBD2. The CDR3 has 15 amino acids. Germline CDR1 MGHDK, CDR2 SYGVNS. V gave up 4 bases and J gave up 7 bases; unmatched junction bases: 10. CDR3 sequence (DNA): TGTGCCAGCAGTGGTGATAGCGGGAAGGCAAATACGCAGTATTTT. This sequence encodes CASSGDSGKANTQYF.

This clonotype was observed many times. The V call is TRBV5-5, the J call TRBJ2-5; 10 nucleotides align to TRBD1. Losses at the gene ends were 4 bases for V and 2 bases for J; bases not matched to a gene: 5. Germline CDR1 and CDR2: SGHKS and YYEKEE (reference sequence). This CDR3 is built from 15 residues. Here the CDR3 reads CASSQGTGAQETQYF. The CDR3 coding sequence is TGTGCCAGCAGCCAGGGGACAGGGGCGCAAGAGACCCAGTACTTC.

This clonotype was seen many times. The chain employs TRBV5-1 and TRBJ2-3; no reliable D call. The CDR3 extends over 14 amino acids. Germline CDR1 is SGHRS and CDR2 is YFSETQ. Trimming took 5 bases from V and 0 from J, leaving 10 bases between them. The CDR3 DNA sequence: TGCGCCAGCAGTCAGATGGGGAGCACAGATACGCAGTATTTT. This codes for CASSQMGSTDTQYF.

This clonotype was recorded at least ten times. The rearrangement joins TRBV6-2 or TRBV6-3 to TRBJ2-1, with D perhaps being TRBD1 or TRBD2 (5 bases each). This CDR3 contains 15 residues. The V end lost 1 base, the J end lost 6 bases, and 13 bases lay between the germline ends. Looked up from germline, CDR1 is MNHEY and CDR2 is SVGEGT. The DNA of the CDR3 is TGTGCCAGCAGTTACTTTGGGGGATCGGGCAATGAGCAGTTCTTC. Translated: CASSYFGGSGNEQFF.

This clonotype was counted ten times or more. For the CDR3, the DNA is TGTGCCAGCAGCTTAGATATCCTGGTGGCCGCGAGCTACACAGATACGCAGTATTTT. As protein: CASSLDILVAASYTDTQYF. This chain uses TRBV7-9 with TRBJ2-3; D is ambiguous. Trimming took 1 base from V and 2 from J, leaving 22 bases between them. The CDR3 has 19 amino acids. Germline V gene sequence: CDR1 SEHNR, CDR2 FQNEAQ (reference sequence).

This clonotype has ten or more counts. The CDR3 protein is CASSPWRESTDTQYF. CDR3 coding DNA: TGTGCCAGCAGCCCGTGGCGGGAGAGCACAGATACGCAGTATTTT. The J gene is TRBJ2-3, the V gene TRBV7-9; TRBD2 aligns across 7 bases. The germline V gene has CDR1 SEHNR and CDR2 FQNEAQ (reference sequence). V was clipped by 5 bases and J by 0 bases; unmatched bases: 5. The CDR3 consists of 15 residues.

This clonotype was seen at least ten times. This chain joins TRBV19 and TRBJ2-7; 8 bases line up with TRBD1. Trimming cost V 2 bases and J 5 bases; bases outside gene matches: 8. The CDR3 covers 15 residues. Germline CDR1 is LNHDA and CDR2 is SQIVND (reference sequence). CDR3 protein: CASSIRTGLWNEQYF. CDR3 coding DNA: TGTGCCAGTAGTATACGGACAGGGCTCTGGAACGAGCAGTACTTC.

This clonotype showed up many times. The genes are TRBV12-3 or TRBV12-4 and TRBJ2-1, with 8 bases aligning to TRBD2. CDR3 length: 15 residues. Germline trimming cut 1 base from V and 6 bases from J; bases unmatched to any gene: 5. CDR3 amino acids: CASSLGGTSVNEQFF. Here the CDR3 DNA reads TGTGCCAGCAGTTTAGGGGGGACTAGTGTCAATGAGCAGTTCTTC.